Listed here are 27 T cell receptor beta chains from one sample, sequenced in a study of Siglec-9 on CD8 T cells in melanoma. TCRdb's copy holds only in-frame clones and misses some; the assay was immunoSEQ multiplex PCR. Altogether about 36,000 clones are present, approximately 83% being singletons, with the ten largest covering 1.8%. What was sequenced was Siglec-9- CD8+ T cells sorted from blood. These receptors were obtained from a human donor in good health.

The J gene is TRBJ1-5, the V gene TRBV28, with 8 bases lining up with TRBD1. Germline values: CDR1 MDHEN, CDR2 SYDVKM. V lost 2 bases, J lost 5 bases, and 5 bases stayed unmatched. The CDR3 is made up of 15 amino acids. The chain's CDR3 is CASSLTGTGYQPQHF. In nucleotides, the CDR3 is TGTGCCAGCAGTTTAACCGGGACAGGCTATCAGCCCCAGCATTTT. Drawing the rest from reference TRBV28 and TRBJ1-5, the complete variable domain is DVKVTQSSRYLVKRTGEKVFLECVQDMDHENMFWYRQDPGLGLRLIYFSYDVKMKEKGDIPEGYSVSREKKERFSLILESASTNQTSMYLCASSLTGTGYQPQHFGDGTRLSIL.

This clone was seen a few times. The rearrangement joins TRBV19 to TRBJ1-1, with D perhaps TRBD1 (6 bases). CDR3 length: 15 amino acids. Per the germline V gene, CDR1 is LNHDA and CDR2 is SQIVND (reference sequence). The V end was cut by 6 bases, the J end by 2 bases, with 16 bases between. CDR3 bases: TGTGCCAGTAGCCCTCCCGGACAGTTAAACACTGAAGCTTTCTTT. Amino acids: CASSPPGQLNTEAFF. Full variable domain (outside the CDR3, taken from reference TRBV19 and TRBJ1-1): DGGITQSPKYLFRKEGQNVTLSCEQNLNHDAMYWYRQDPGQGLRLIYYSQIVNDFQKGDIAEGYSVSREKKESFPLTVTSAQKNPTAFYLCASSPPGQLNTEAFFGQGTRLTVV.

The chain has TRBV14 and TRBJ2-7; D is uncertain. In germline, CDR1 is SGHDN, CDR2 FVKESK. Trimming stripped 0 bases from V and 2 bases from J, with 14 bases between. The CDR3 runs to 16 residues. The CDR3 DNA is TGTGCCAGCAGCCAAGATGCACAGCTTCCCCCCTACGAGCAGTACTTC. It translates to CASSQDAQLPPYEQYF.

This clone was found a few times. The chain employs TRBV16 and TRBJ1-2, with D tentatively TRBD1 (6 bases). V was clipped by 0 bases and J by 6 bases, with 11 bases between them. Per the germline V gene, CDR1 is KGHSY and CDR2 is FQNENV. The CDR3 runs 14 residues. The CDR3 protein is CASSQSWGRDGYTF. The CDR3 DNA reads TGTGCCAGCAGCCAATCGTGGGGGCGCGATGGCTACACCTTC.

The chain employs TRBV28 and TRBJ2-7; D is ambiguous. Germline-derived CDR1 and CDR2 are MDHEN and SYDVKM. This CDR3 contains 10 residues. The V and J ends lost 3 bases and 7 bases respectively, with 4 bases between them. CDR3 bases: TGTGCCAGCAGTTTTAGGGAGCAGTACTTC. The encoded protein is CASSFREQYF.

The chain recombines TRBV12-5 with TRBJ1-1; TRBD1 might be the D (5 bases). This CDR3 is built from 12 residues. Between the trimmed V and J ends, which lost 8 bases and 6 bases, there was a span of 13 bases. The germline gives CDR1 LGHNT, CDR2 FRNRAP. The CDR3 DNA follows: TGTGCTAGTACCTTGGGGCGGTCTGAAGCTTTCTTT. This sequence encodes CASTLGRSEAFF.

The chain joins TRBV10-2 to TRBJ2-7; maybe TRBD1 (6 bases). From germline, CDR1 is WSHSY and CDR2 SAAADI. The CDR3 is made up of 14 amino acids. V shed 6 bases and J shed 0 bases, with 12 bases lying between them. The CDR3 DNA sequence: TGCGCCAGCAGCCTTTTGACAGGCTCCTACGAGCAGTACTTC. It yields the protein CASSLLTGSYEQYF.

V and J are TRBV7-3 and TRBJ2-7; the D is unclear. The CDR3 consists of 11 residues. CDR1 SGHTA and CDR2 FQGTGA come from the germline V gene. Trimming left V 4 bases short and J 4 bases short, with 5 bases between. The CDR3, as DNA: TGTGCCAGCAGCTGGCCGTACGAGCAGTACTTC. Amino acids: CASSWPYEQYF. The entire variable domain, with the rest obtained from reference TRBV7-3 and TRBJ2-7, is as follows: GAGVSQTPSNKVTEKGKYVELRCDPISGHTALYWYRQSLGQGPEFLIYFQGTGAADDSGLPNDRFFAVRPEGSVSTLKIQRTERGDSAVYLCASSWPYEQYFGPGTRLTVT.

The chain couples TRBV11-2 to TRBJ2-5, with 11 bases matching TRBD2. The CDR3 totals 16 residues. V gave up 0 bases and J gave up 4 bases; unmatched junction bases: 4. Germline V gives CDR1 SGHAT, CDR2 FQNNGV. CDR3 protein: CASSLDSGGAGETQYF. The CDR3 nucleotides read TGTGCCAGCAGCTTAGATAGCGGGGGGGCCGGAGAGACCCAGTACTTC.

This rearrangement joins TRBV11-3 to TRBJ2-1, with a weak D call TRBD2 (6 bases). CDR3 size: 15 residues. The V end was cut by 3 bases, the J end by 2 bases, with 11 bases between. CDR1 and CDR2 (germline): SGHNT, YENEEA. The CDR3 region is CASSLRDSTYNEQFF. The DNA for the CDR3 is TGTGCCAGCAGCTTGCGGGACTCAACCTACAATGAGCAGTTCTTC. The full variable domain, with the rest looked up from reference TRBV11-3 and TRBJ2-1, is EAGVVQSPRYKIIEKKQPVAFWCNPISGHNTLYWYLQNLGQGPELLIRYENEEAVDDSQLPKDRFSAERLKGVDSTLKIQPAELGDSAVYLCASSLRDSTYNEQFFGPGTRLTVL.

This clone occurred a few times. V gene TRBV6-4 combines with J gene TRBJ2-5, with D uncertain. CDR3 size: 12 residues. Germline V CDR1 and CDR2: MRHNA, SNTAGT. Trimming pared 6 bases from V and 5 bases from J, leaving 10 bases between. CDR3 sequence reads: CASRYTAETQYF. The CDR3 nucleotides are TGTGCCAGCAGGTACACGGCGGAGACCCAGTACTTC.

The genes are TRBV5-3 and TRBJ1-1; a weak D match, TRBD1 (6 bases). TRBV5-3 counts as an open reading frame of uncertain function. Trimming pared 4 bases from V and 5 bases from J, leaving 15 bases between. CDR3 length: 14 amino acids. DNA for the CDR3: TGTGCCAGAAGCCGAGGGGGTTGGTGGACTGAAGCTTTCTTT. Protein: CARSRGGWWTEAFF.

The CDR3 loop is CASSRTGDDNEQFF. The CDR3, as DNA: TGTGCCAGCAGTAGGACAGGGGATGACAATGAGCAGTTCTTC. V and J are TRBV7-9 and TRBJ2-1; 9 bases fit TRBD1. The CDR3 is 14 residues long. Trimming at V came to 6 bases and at J to 5 bases, leaving 5 bases not matched to a gene. Germline V lookup: CDR1 SEHNR, CDR2 FQNEAQ (reference sequence).

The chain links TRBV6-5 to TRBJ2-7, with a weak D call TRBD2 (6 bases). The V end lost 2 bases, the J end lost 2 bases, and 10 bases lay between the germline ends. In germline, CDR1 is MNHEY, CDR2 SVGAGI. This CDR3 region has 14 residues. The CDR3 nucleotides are TGTGCCAGCAGTTACGAGGAGGGACCCTACGAGCAGTACTTC. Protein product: CASSYEEGPYEQYF.

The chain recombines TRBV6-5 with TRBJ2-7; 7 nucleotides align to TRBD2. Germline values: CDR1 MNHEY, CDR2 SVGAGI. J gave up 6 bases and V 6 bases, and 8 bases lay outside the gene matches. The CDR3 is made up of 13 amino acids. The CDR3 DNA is TGTGCCAGCAGCCTACCTCGGGGGGTCGAGCAGTACTTC. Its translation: CASSLPRGVEQYF.

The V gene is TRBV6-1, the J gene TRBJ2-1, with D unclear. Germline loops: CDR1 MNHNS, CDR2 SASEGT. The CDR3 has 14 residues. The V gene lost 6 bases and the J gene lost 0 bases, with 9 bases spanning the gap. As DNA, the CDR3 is TGTGCCAGCAGGACGTTTAGCTCCTACAATGAGCAGTTCTTC. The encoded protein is CASRTFSSYNEQFF.

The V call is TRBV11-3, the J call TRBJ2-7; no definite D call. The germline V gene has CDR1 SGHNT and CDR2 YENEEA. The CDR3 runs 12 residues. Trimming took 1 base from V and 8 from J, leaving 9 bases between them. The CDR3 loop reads CASSLGSAKQYF. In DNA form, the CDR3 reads TGTGCCAGCAGCTTAGGTTCCGCGAAGCAGTACTTC. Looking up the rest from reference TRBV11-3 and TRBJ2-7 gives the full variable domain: EAGVVQSPRYKIIEKKQPVAFWCNPISGHNTLYWYLQNLGQGPELLIRYENEEAVDDSQLPKDRFSAERLKGVDSTLKIQPAELGDSAVYLCASSLGSAKQYFGPGTRLTVT.

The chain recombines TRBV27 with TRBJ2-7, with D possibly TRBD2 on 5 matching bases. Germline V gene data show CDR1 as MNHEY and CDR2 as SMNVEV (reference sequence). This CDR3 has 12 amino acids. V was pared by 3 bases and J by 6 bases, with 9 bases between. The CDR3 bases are TGTGCCAGCAGTTTTCCGGCGGGCGAGCAGTACTTC. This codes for CASSFPAGEQYF.

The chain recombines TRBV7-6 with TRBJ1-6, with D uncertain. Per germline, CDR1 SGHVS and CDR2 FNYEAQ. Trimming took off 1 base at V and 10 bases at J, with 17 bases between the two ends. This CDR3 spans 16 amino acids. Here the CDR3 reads CASSLGEGEGYSPLHF. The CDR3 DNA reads TGTGCCAGCAGCTTAGGGGAGGGAGAAGGTTACTCACCCCTCCACTTT.

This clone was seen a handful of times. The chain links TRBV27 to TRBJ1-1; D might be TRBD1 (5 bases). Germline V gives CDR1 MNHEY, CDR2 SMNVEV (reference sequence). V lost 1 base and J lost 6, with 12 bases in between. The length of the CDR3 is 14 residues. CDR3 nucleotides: TGTGCCAGCAGTTTATGGGTGGGGGATCCTGAAGCTTTCTTT. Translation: CASSLWVGDPEAFF.

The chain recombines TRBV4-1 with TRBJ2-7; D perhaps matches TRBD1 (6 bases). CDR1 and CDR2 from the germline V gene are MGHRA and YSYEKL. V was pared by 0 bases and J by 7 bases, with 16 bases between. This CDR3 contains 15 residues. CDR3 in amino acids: CASSQDRGQLMEQYF. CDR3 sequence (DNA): TGCGCCAGCAGCCAAGATAGGGGACAACTTATGGAGCAGTACTTC.

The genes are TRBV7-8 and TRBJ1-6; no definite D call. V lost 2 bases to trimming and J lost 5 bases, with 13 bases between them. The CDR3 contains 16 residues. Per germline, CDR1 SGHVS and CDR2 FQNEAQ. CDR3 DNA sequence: TGTGCCAGCAGCTTATCGGCAGGAAACCATAATTCACCCCTCCACTTT. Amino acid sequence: CASSLSAGNHNSPLHF. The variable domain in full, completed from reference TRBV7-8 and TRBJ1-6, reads GAGVSQSPRYKVAKRGQDVALRCDPISGHVSLFWYQQALGQGPEFLTYFQNEAQLDKSGLPSDRFFAERPEGSVSTLKIQRTQQEDSAVYLCASSLSAGNHNSPLHFGNGTRLTVT.

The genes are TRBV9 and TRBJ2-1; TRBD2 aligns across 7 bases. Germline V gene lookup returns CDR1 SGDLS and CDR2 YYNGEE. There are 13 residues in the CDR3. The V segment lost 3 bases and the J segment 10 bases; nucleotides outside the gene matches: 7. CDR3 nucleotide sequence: TGTGCCAGCAGCGCAGGCGGGGGAGGGGAGCAGTTCTTC. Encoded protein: CASSAGGGGEQFF. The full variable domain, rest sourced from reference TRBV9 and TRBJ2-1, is DSGVTQTPKHLITATGQRVTLRCSPRSGDLSVYWYQQSLDQGLQFLIQYYNGEERAKGNILERFSAQQFPDLHSELNLSSLELGDSALYFCASSAGGGGEQFFGPGTRLTVL.

CDR3 sequence reads: CASSLGAGETQYF. The CDR3 DNA reads as TGTGCCAGCAGCTTAGGAGCCGGGGAGACCCAGTACTTC. The chain uses TRBV11-2 and TRBJ2-5; D call uncertain. V was cut by 1 base and J by 5 bases, with 8 bases left in between. Germline V lookup: CDR1 SGHAT, CDR2 FQNNGV. The CDR3 spans 13 residues.

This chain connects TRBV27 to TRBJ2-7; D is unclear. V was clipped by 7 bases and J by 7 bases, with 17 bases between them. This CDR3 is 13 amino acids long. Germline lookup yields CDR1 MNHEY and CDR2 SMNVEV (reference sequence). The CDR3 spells CASKYDGYAEQYF. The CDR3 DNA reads TGTGCCAGCAAGTACGACGGGTACGCGGAGCAGTACTTC.

The chain's CDR3 is CASSLVVGGRDTQYF. CDR3 DNA: TGTGCCAGCAGCTTAGTGGTCGGGGGCCGAGATACGCAGTATTTT. This chain links TRBV11-2 with TRBJ2-3, with D possibly called TRBD1 or TRBD2 (6 bases each). V dropped 1 base and J dropped 5 bases, with 13 bases sitting between them. The CDR3 loop spans 15 amino acids. Germline CDR1 SGHAT, CDR2 FQNNGV.

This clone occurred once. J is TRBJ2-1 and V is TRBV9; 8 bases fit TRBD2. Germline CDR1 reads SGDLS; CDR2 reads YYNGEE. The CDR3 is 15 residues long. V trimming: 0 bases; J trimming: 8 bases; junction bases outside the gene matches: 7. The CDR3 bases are TGTGCCAGCAGCGTAGGCGTTAGCGGGATGGATGAGCAGTTCTTC. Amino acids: CASSVGVSGMDEQFF.